The 18 T cell receptor beta chains listed next were all sequenced from one sample in a study of blood T cell repertoires in COVID-19. Only in-frame clones appear in the TCRdb table, and some are missing; sequencing was by immunoSEQ multiplex PCR. The data show about 400,000 clones, 88% seen once. The sequenced material came from PBMCs or T cells enriched from blood (not recorded which). The receptors originated from a woman aged 40-49 years with acute COVID-19.

The chain employs TRBV18 and TRBJ2-7, with 10 bases lining up with TRBD2. Germline V CDR1 and CDR2: KGHSH, LQKENI. With V trimmed by 1 base and J by 3 bases, 3 bases remained unmatched. This CDR3 is built from 15 residues. CDR3 in amino acids: CASSPLAGGGYEQYF. The DNA of the CDR3 is TGTGCCAGCTCACCACTAGCGGGGGGAGGCTACGAGCAGTACTTC.

This chain uses TRBV2 with TRBJ1-3; D is uncertain. Trimming pared 6 bases from V and 0 bases from J, leaving 3 bases between. Germline CDR1 SNHLY, CDR2 FYNNEI. The CDR3 covers 12 residues. The CDR3, as DNA: TGTGCCAGCAGCATCTCTGGAAACACCATATATTTT. Protein: CASSISGNTIYF.

CDR3: CASSSKTVDRVYTGELFF. CDR3 nucleotides: TGTGCCAGCTCGTCAAAAACGGTTGACAGGGTGTACACCGGGGAGCTGTTTTTT. The V gene is TRBV18, the J gene TRBJ2-2, with 7 bases aligning to TRBD1. Per the germline V gene, CDR1 is KGHSH and CDR2 is LQKENI. CDR3 length: 18 residues. J gave up 3 bases and V 6 bases, and 16 bases lay outside the gene matches.

V and J are TRBV3-1 (or the pseudogene TRBV3-2) and TRBJ2-1; tentatively, D is TRBD2 (7 bases). This CDR3 has 14 amino acids. Trimming left V 4 bases short and J 7 bases short, with 14 bases between. CDR1 is LGHDT, CDR2 YNNKEL, per germline (reference sequence). CDR3 bases: TGTGCCAGCAGCCGTAGGGGGGGGGCTAATGAGCAGTTCTTC. This codes for CASSRRGGANEQFF.

The chain combines TRBV6-5 with TRBJ1-6, with a weak D call TRBD1 (5 bases). With 6 bases removed from V and 8 bases from J, the gap between germline ends came to 14 bases. CDR1 is MNHEY and CDR2 is SVGAGI in the germline V gene. The CDR3 sequence is 14 residues long. The CDR3 DNA reads as TGTGCCAGCAGCCCCGGGACTAAATATTCACCCCTCCACTTT. As protein: CASSPGTKYSPLHF.

The chain is built from TRBV3-1 (or the pseudogene TRBV3-2) and TRBJ2-1, with 7 bases that match TRBD1. V trimming: 8 bases; J trimming: 7 bases; junction bases outside the gene matches: 14. Germline CDR1 and CDR2: LGHDT and YNNKEL (reference sequence). This CDR3 is 15 amino acids long. The CDR3 region has the DNA TGTGCCAGCTCCCGGCTGGGACAGACACATAATGAGCAGTTCTTC. Its protein is CASSRLGQTHNEQFF.

The chain uses TRBV10-3 and TRBJ1-1, with 7 bases lining up with TRBD1. Germline loops: CDR1 ENHRY, CDR2 SYGVKD. The CDR3 has 16 amino acids. V lost 3 bases, J lost 1 base, and 8 bases stayed unmatched. The CDR3 DNA is TGTGCCATCAGTGAACGACAGGGATGGGAGAACACTGAAGCTTTCTTT. Protein product: CAISERQGWENTEAFF.

This clone has more than one count but fewer than ten. The chain couples TRBV3-1 (or the pseudogene TRBV3-2) to TRBJ1-2, with 8 bases matching TRBD1. CDR3 length: 15 amino acids. Losses at the gene ends were 5 bases for V and 5 bases for J; bases not matched to a gene: 10. Germline values: CDR1 LGHDT, CDR2 YNNKEL (reference sequence). The CDR3 is CASSTDRARYYGYTF. The CDR3, as DNA: TGTGCCAGCAGCACGGACAGGGCTAGGTATTATGGCTACACCTTC.

Comment on this clone: Compared with germline, one end of the junction differs, possibly owing to a read error. The chain recombines TRBV5-4 with TRBJ2-7; D might be TRBD2 (5 bases). Germline-derived CDR1 and CDR2 are SGHNT and YYREEE (reference sequence). The CDR3 extends over 15 amino acids. The CDR3 loop is CASSLWETGSHEQYF. The CDR3 DNA is TGTGCCAGCAGCTTATGGGAGACGGGCTCCCACGAGCAGTACTTC.

This clone was observed once. The V call is TRBV9, the J call TRBJ2-1, with TRBD2 matching 8 bases. Germline-derived CDR1 and CDR2 are SGDLS and YYNGEE. This CDR3 is built from 16 residues. V lost 3 bases and J lost 4; bases outside the gene matches: 9. The CDR3 sequence: CASSAPGGGIYNEQFF. The CDR3, as DNA: TGTGCCAGCAGCGCCCCCGGGGGGGGCATTTACAATGAGCAGTTCTTC. Using reference TRBV9 and TRBJ2-1 for the parts outside the CDR3, the full variable domain is DSGVTQTPKHLITATGQRVTLRCSPRSGDLSVYWYQQSLDQGLQFLIQYYNGEERAKGNILERFSAQQFPDLHSELNLSSLELGDSALYFCASSAPGGGIYNEQFFGPGTRLTVL.

This clone was counted once. The chain carries TRBV29-1 and TRBJ1-1; maybe TRBD1 (5 bases). Trimming left V 0 bases short and J 5 bases short, with 16 bases between. CDR1 and CDR2 (germline): SQVTM, ANQGSEA. CDR3 length equals 15 residues. The CDR3 region has the DNA TGCAGCGTTGAAGAATGGTCAGGGCGGCCGACTGAAGCTTTCTTT. It specifies CSVEEWSGRPTEAFF.

The chain carries TRBV7-6 and TRBJ1-4; D call uncertain. This CDR3 spans 14 amino acids. Per the germline V gene, CDR1 is SGHVS and CDR2 is FNYEAQ. Trimming took off 6 bases at V and 4 bases at J, with 12 bases between the two ends. CDR3 in amino acids: CASRPPRDNEKLFF. As DNA, the CDR3 is TGTGCCAGCAGACCACCGAGGGATAATGAAAAACTGTTTTTT.

The chain couples TRBV18 to TRBJ2-3; 7 bases map to TRBD1. CDR1 KGHSH and CDR2 LQKENI come from the germline V gene. This CDR3 has 15 residues. Trimming removed 6 bases from V and 0 bases from J; junction bases left unmatched: 6. CDR3 sequence (DNA): TGTGCCAGCTCCCTGGACAGGCCTAGCACAGATACGCAGTATTTT. It encodes CASSLDRPSTDTQYF.

V usage is TRBV6-2 or TRBV6-3 and J usage is TRBJ2-7; 8 bases agree with TRBD1. The length of the CDR3 is 12 residues. Trimming took 6 bases from V and 5 from J; bases not matched to a gene: 3. Germline V CDR1 and CDR2: MNHEY, SVGEGT. CDR3 coding DNA: TGTGCCAGCAGCAGGACAGGGAACGAGCAGTACTTC. Residues: CASSRTGNEQYF.

This clone was observed a few times. One end of the junction varies from germline; a read error may be responsible. The V gene is TRBV11-2, the J gene TRBJ1-1, with 7 bases fitting TRBD1. The CDR3 contains 14 residues. Per the germline V gene, CDR1 is SGHAT and CDR2 is FQNNGV. CDR3 region: CASNLPLGGRGAFF. Written as DNA, the CDR3 is TGTGCCAGCAACTTACCACTAGGGGGCCGGGGGGCTTTCTTT.

This clone has only one observation. The chain is built from TRBV30 and TRBJ1-1; D ambiguous. With 0 bases removed from V and 5 bases from J, the gap between germline ends came to 10 bases. This CDR3 is 13 amino acids long. Germline V CDR1 and CDR2: GTSNPN, SVGIG (reference sequence). The CDR3 bases are TGTGCCTGGAGTGTATTTCGAGGGACTGAAGCTTTCTTT. It codes for CAWSVFRGTEAFF.

The J gene is TRBJ2-1, the V gene TRBV7-9, with 8 bases fitting TRBD2. Germline values: CDR1 SEHNR, CDR2 FQNEAQ (reference sequence). CDR3 length: 15 amino acids. Trimming took 4 bases from V and 1 from J; bases not matched to a gene: 3. The CDR3 region has the DNA TGTGCCAGCAGCTGGAGCGGGGGATCCTACAATGAGCAGTTCTTC. As protein: CASSWSGGSYNEQFF. The variable domain in full, with the rest retrieved from reference TRBV7-9 and TRBJ2-1, is DTGVSQNPRHKITKRGQNVTFRCDPISEHNRLYWYRQTLGQGPEFLTYFQNEAQLEKSRLLSDRFSAERPKGSFSTLEIQRTEQGDSAMYLCASSWSGGSYNEQFFGPGTRLTVL.

This clone was seen just once. The CDR3 coding sequence is TGTGCCAGCAGCTTAACAGGGGGTGGGACAGATACGCAGTATTTT. It is translated as CASSLTGGGTDTQYF. The chain links TRBV5-8 to TRBJ2-3; 8 nucleotides match TRBD1. This CDR3 comprises 15 residues. Germline V gene lookup returns CDR1 SGHTS and CDR2 YDEGEE. V shed 2 bases, J shed 3 bases, and the junction held 5 bases outside the gene matches.